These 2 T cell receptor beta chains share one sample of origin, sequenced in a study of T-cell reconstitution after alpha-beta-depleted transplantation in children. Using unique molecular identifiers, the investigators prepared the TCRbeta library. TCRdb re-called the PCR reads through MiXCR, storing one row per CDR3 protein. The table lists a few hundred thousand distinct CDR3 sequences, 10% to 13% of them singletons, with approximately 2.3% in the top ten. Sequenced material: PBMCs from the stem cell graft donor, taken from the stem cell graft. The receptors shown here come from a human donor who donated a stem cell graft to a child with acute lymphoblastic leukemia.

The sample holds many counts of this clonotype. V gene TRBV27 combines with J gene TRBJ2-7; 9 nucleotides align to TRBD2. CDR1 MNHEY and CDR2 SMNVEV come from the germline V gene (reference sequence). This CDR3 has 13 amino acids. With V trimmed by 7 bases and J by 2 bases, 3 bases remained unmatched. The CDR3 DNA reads TGTGCCAGCACCGGGACTAGCCCCTACGAGCAGTACTTC. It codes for CASTGTSPYEQYF.

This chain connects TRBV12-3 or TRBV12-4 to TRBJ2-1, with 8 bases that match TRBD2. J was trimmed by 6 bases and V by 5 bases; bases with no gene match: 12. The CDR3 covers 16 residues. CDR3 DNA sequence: TGTGCCAGCAGTCTCTTTACTAGCGGAGGGGGCAATGAGCAGTTCTTC. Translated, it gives CASSLFTSGGGNEQFF.